These T cell receptor beta chains were read from a single sample in a study of blood T cell repertoires in COVID-19. TCRdb's table, derived via immunoSEQ multiplex PCR, lists solely in-frame clones and lacks some. The sample lists roughly 310,000 clones; approximately 87% were seen once. The sequenced material came from peripheral blood. These receptors all come from a woman aged 45 to 65 with active or convalescent COVID-19. Each CDR3 is given with its conserved first and last residue. Fields, in order: clone size, V gene, J gene, D gene, CDR3 length, CDR3 protein, CDR3 DNA. The D gene is left open where the match is weak. Size is omitted from some rows. Given values are once, few, many or a class for expanded clones.

NA	TRBV7-2	TRBJ1-5	TRBD1	14	CASSSQGVGQPQHF	TGTGCCAGCAGCTCACAGGGGGTGGGTCAGCCCCAGCATTTT
NA	TRBV27	TRBJ1-2	NA	15	CASHPGGKPNYGYTF	TGTGCCTCCCACCCGGGCGGGAAACCTAACTATGGCTACACCTTC
NA	TRBV10-3	TRBJ2-1	NA	17	CAISERRSGTSYNEQFF	TGTGCCATCAGTGAGAGGCGGAGCGGTACCTCCTACAATGAGCAGTTCTTC
NA	TRBV30	TRBJ1-2	TRBD1	13	CAWSVSQGGGYTF	TGTGCCTGGAGTGTTAGTCAGGGGGGCGGCTACACCTTC
NA	TRBV5-1	TRBJ1-2	TRBD1	15	CASSSGTGANYGYTF	TGCGCCAGCAGCTCCGGGACAGGTGCCAACTATGGCTACACCTTC
once	TRBV6-2/TRBV6-3	TRBJ1-1	NA	14	CASSYLTRTGEAFF	TGTGCCAGCAGTTACTTAACGAGAACAGGTGAAGCTTTCTTT
NA	TRBV7-7	TRBJ2-3	TRBD2	15	CASSPGLAITDTQYF	TGTGCTAGCAGCCCCGGACTAGCCATAACAGATACGCAGTATTTT
NA	TRBV5-4	TRBJ2-3	TRBD2	16	CASSFPGLADTDTQYF	TGTGCCAGCAGCTTCCCCGGACTAGCGGACACAGATACGCAGTATTTT
NA	TRBV28	TRBJ2-5	TRBD1	16	CASASLGQGNPETQYF	TGTGCCAGCGCCTCGTTGGGACAGGGAAACCCAGAGACCCAGTACTTC
few	TRBV30	TRBJ2-3	NA	13	CAWTGAGTDTQYF	TGTGCCTGGACAGGGGCGGGCACAGATACGCAGTATTTT
NA	TRBV27	TRBJ2-2	NA	14	CASSAGIKAGELFF	TGTGCCAGCAGTGCCGGGATAAAGGCCGGGGAGCTGTTTTTT
NA	TRBV4-2	TRBJ1-2	NA	14	CASSQEPGIGGYTF	TGTGCCAGCAGCCAAGAGCCAGGGATAGGTGGCTACACCTTC
NA	TRBV28	TRBJ2-1	TRBD2	17	CASSSPSGTSSYNEQFF	TGTGCCAGCAGTTCCCCTAGCGGGACAAGCTCCTACAATGAGCAGTTCTTC
NA	TRBV19	TRBJ2-7	TRBD2	15	CASSPLGSGGYEQYF	TGTGCCAGTAGCCCCTTGGGTAGCGGGGGTTACGAGCAGTACTTC
NA	TRBV21-1	TRBJ2-1	NA	17	CASSTGTGVSSYNEQFF	TGTGCCAGCAGCACAGGGACAGGGGTAAGCTCCTACAATGAGCAGTTCTTC
NA	TRBV3-1/TRBV3-2	TRBJ1-5	NA	13	CASSQKRDQPQHF	TGTGCCAGCAGCCAAAAGAGGGATCAGCCCCAGCATTTT
NA	TRBV18	TRBJ1-4	NA	15	CASSPPGGADEKLFF	TGTGCCAGCTCACCACCGGGAGGGGCAGATGAAAAACTGTTTTTT
NA	TRBV18	TRBJ1-3	NA	17	CASSPGGALSSGNTIYF	TGTGCCAGCTCACCGGGGGGTGCACTCAGCTCTGGAAACACCATATATTTT
NA	TRBV6-2/TRBV6-3	TRBJ2-1	NA	14	CASSYFGSYNEQFF	TGTGCCAGCAGTTACTTCGGGTCCTACAATGAGCAGTTCTTC
NA	TRBV9	TRBJ2-7	TRBD1	15	CASSVVPDREDEQYF	TGTGCCAGCAGCGTAGTCCCGGACAGGGAAGACGAGCAGTACTTC
NA	TRBV4-3	TRBJ1-1	TRBD1	17	CASSQARTGIMNTEAFF	TGCGCCAGCAGCCAAGCTAGGACAGGAATTATGAACACTGAAGCTTTCTTT
NA	TRBV15	TRBJ2-2	NA	12	CATSRQGGELFF	TGTGCCACCAGCAGACAGGGCGGGGAGCTGTTTTTT
NA	TRBV6-5	TRBJ1-1	NA	15	CASSYSYRLNTEAFF	TGTGCCAGCAGTTACTCATACAGGCTGAACACTGAAGCTTTCTTT
once	TRBV23-1	TRBJ1-2	NA	15	CASSRGQVPLGPHTF	TGCGCCAGCAGTCGGGGGCAGGTCCCTTTGGGGCCCCACACCTTC
once	TRBV28	TRBJ2-4	NA	18	CASRPQDRTTLAKNIQYF	TGTGCCAGCAGACCCCAGGACAGAACTACCTTAGCCAAAAACATTCAGTACTTC
NA	TRBV19	TRBJ1-6	NA	18	CASSPRGRERAPHSPLHF	TGTGCCAGTAGTCCGCGGGGCAGGGAGAGGGCACCCCATTCACCCCTCCACTTT
NA	TRBV28	TRBJ1-5	TRBD1	18	CASSPGKDRVYSNQPQHF	TGTGCCAGCAGCCCAGGGAAGGACAGGGTCTATAGCAATCAGCCCCAGCATTTT
NA	TRBV9	TRBJ2-7	NA	14	CASSYAAVSYEQYF	TGTGCCAGCAGCTACGCCGCAGTCTCCTACGAGCAGTACTTC
NA	TRBV5-1	TRBJ2-1	TRBD1	17	CASSPRDRVRSYNEQFF	TGCGCCAGCAGCCCCCGGGACAGGGTTCGGTCCTACAATGAGCAGTTCTTC
NA	TRBV27	TRBJ2-1	TRBD1	17	CASSLMGQLGAYNEQFF	TGTGCCAGCAGTTTAATGGGACAGTTGGGGGCCTACAATGAGCAGTTCTTC
NA	TRBV4-3	TRBJ2-7	NA	16	CASSQERLSGVREKYF	TGCGCCAGCAGCCAAGAACGTCTGTCAGGGGTCAGGGAGAAGTACTTC
NA	TRBV6-6	TRBJ1-5	TRBD1	16	CASRDRGWMMNQPQHF	TGTGCCAGCAGGGACAGGGGTTGGATGATGAATCAGCCCCAGCATTTT
NA	TRBV28	TRBJ1-5	TRBD1	16	CASTLGPGTGGQPQHF	TGTGCCAGCACTCTGGGGCCCGGGACAGGGGGTCAGCCCCAGCATTTT
NA	TRBV5-4	TRBJ1-6	NA	15	CASSLMQGRNSPLHF	TGTGCCAGCAGCTTGATGCAGGGTAGGAATTCACCCCTCCACTTT
NA	TRBV4-1	TRBJ1-2	NA	14	CASSQGGEDYGYTF	TGCGCCAGCAGCCAAGGGGGGGAGGACTATGGCTACACCTTC
NA	TRBV2	TRBJ2-2	NA	15	CASSAHRGGTGELFF	TGTGCCAGCAGTGCCCATAGAGGGGGCACCGGGGAGCTGTTTTTT
NA	TRBV5-1	TRBJ2-7	NA	14	CASSRDTSSYEQYF	TGCGCCAGCAGTCGCGACACCTCCTCCTACGAGCAGTACTTC
NA	TRBV6-5	TRBJ2-1	TRBD1	15	CASRNPGQLYNEQFF	TGTGCCAGCAGAAACCCGGGACAGCTCTACAATGAGCAGTTCTTC
NA	TRBV2	TRBJ1-2	NA	15	CASSLTGIFNYGYTF	TGTGCCAGCAGCCTTACAGGGATTTTTAACTATGGCTACACCTTC
NA	TRBV7-2	TRBJ1-3	NA	17	CASSLSQGGSSGNTIYF	TGTGCCAGCAGCTTAAGCCAGGGAGGGAGCTCTGGAAACACCATATATTTT
NA	TRBV5-1	TRBJ1-1	NA	13	CASSFGGNTEAFF	TGCGCCAGCAGCTTTGGAGGGAATACTGAAGCTTTCTTT
NA	TRBV19	TRBJ1-2	NA	15	CASSIRRSSNYGYTF	TGTGCCAGTAGTATTCGGAGGTCCAGCAATTATGGCTACACCTTC
NA	TRBV9	TRBJ2-2	TRBD1	15	CASSVSGGGGGELFF	TGTGCCAGCAGCGTATCAGGGGGCGGCGGCGGGGAGCTGTTTTTT
NA	TRBV7-2	TRBJ1-5	NA	15	CASSLAPSSNQPQHF	TGTGCCAGCAGCTTAGCTCCCAGTAGCAATCAGCCCCAGCATTTT
NA	TRBV4-3	TRBJ1-1	NA	14	CASSQADSHTEAFF	TGCGCCAGCAGCCAGGCCGACAGCCACACTGAAGCTTTCTTT
NA	TRBV29-1	TRBJ2-7	TRBD2	13	CSYLGLAGYEQYF	TGCAGCTACCTCGGACTAGCGGGCTACGAGCAGTACTTC
NA	TRBV28	TRBJ2-3	TRBD2	16	CASSWGLAGRADTQYF	TGTGCCAGCAGCTGGGGACTAGCGGGACGTGCAGATACGCAGTATTTT
NA	TRBV9	TRBJ2-3	NA	15	CASSVGLTSTDTQYF	TGTGCCAGCAGCGTAGGACTAACTAGCACAGATACGCAGTATTTT
NA	TRBV5-6	TRBJ2-3	TRBD1	14	CASSFDRDPDTQYF	TGTGCCAGCAGCTTCGACAGGGACCCAGATACGCAGTATTTT
NA	TRBV24-1	TRBJ1-5	TRBD1	17	CATSGSGTGEVNQPQHF	TGTGCCACCAGTGGATCCGGGACAGGGGAGGTTAATCAGCCCCAGCATTTT
NA	TRBV30	TRBJ2-7	TRBD1	16	CAWSVGLGQVGYEQYF	TGTGCCTGGAGTGTTGGCCTGGGACAGGTAGGCTACGAGCAGTACTTC
NA	TRBV28	TRBJ2-1	NA	13	CASSLAAYNEQFF	TGTGCCAGCAGTTTAGCGGCATACAATGAGCAGTTCTTC
NA	TRBV2	TRBJ2-1	NA	12	CASSRTENEQFF	TGTGCCAGCAGTCGGACTGAAAATGAGCAGTTCTTC
NA	TRBV4-3	TRBJ2-7	TRBD2	15	CASSQSGASSYEQYF	TGCGCCAGCAGCCAAAGCGGGGCTAGCTCCTACGAGCAGTACTTC
NA	TRBV18	TRBJ1-2	NA	14	CASSPPAGGDGYTF	TGTGCCAGCTCACCACCTGCGGGGGGGGATGGCTACACCTTC
few	TRBV4-1	TRBJ2-1	TRBD1	16	CASSQPGQDSYNEQFF	TGCGCCAGCAGCCAACCGGGACAGGACTCCTACAATGAGCAGTTCTTC
NA	TRBV5-4	TRBJ1-1	NA	14	CASSSRQTNTEAFF	TGTGCCAGCAGCTCCCGACAGACGAACACTGAAGCTTTCTTT
NA	TRBV13	TRBJ1-2	TRBD1	19	CASSPGRWTGTLLVDGYTF	TGTGCCAGCAGCCCGGGACGTTGGACAGGTACGCTGCTAGTTGATGGCTACACCTTC
NA	TRBV5-4	TRBJ2-1	NA	12	CASSTNRGEQFF	TGTGCCAGCAGCACAAATCGGGGTGAGCAGTTCTTC
NA	TRBV7-6	TRBJ1-4	NA	14	CASSSNTAAEKLFF	TGTGCCAGCAGCTCTAACACCGCGGCTGAAAAACTGTTTTTT